This TCR beta chain stems from a study of blood T cell repertoires in COVID-19. Study-level background: The United States, Italy and Spain provided the acute and convalescent COVID-19 samples.

The germline V gene has CDR1 MNHEY and CDR2 SVGAGI. Trimming cost V 8 bases and J 3 bases, with 11 bases left between them. There are 13 residues in the CDR3. The data were produced by immunoSEQ multiplex PCR, yet TCRdb's version contains in-frame clones alone and is incomplete. Of about 150,000 clones in the sample, roughly 80% were seen once. The TCR was taken from an elderly woman with acute or convalescent COVID-19. What was sequenced was peripheral blood. The V call is TRBV6-5, the J call TRBJ1-5, with D unresolved. This CDR3 reads CASHGANNQPQHF. The CDR3 coding sequence is TGTGCCAGCCACGGAGCTAACAATCAGCCCCAGCATTTT.